This T cell receptor (beta chain) came from a study of human CD8 memory T cell subsets (dated by TCRdb to about 2020). Background for the entire study: To assess how stem-like (TSTEM), progenitor exhausted-like (TPEX) and effector memory CD8+ T cell subsets are clonally related, the TCRbeta repertoires of these three subsets were compared. TCRbeta repertoires were obtained from roughly six donors, each contributing TSTEM, TPEX and effector memory subsets. Broader findings and caveats from the paper: Sequencing was limited to TCRbeta chains, and the repertoire comparisons were based on a handful of donors analyzed with paired t-tests and Bonferroni correction. Similarly high normalized Shannon-Wiener diversity was shown by TSTEM and TPEX subsets, whereas comparatively lower diversity was seen in effector memory subsets. Although both stem-like subsets shared clonotypes with effector memory cells, the overlap between TSTEM and TPEX repertoires was minimal, suggesting distinct antigen spectra for the TSTEM and TPEX subsets. Chao1 estimates suggested greater repertoire diversity in TSTEM than in TPEX subsets, potentially reflecting a broader range of specificities.

The instrument given in TCRdb is NextSeq 550. A Human TCR Profiling Kit was used to prepare UMI-labeled 5' RACE TCRbeta libraries. Every TCRbeta library was prepared in parallel with an identical number of PCR cycles. From the authors' description of their analysis: The number of functional CDR3beta clonotypes in each TCRbeta library ranged from about 3,000 to 20,000. UMI extraction and consensus assembly used MIGEC 1.2.9, requiring at least three reads per UMI. MiXCR 3.0.3 was used to extract in-frame CDR3beta repertoires. Each sample was downsampled to 42,000 randomly selected UMIs before diversity metrics were calculated in VDJtools 1.2.1. For each sample pair, the repertoire overlap metrics D, R and F2 were calculated in VDJtools using the top 3,000 clones. TCRdb reprocessed the raw reads; every CDR3 protein sequence is a single record, and DNA is not supplied. The V and J calls were not made by the authors but by TCRdb's processing. The sample's records list 7,000 or so distinct CDR3 sequences. The ten largest clonotypes hold 22% of the sample.

Stem-like memory CD8+ T cells (TSTEM) were defined as CCR7+ PD-1- TIGIT- cells. Density gradient separation was used to isolate peripheral blood mononuclear cells from healthy donor buffy coats. In the study, total CD8+ T cells were enriched by negative magnetic separation with EasySep or MojoSort CD8+ T cell isolation kits. An RNeasy Mini Kit was used to extract total RNA from duplicate vials of 150,000 sorted CD8+ T cells per subset. PBMCs were used either fresh or after being cryopreserved in fetal bovine serum containing around 9.4% DMSO. CD8+ T cell subsets were sorted to purity by fluorescence-activated cell sorting on a FACSAria III. From cysteine to phenylalanine, the CDR3 is 15 amino acids long. No DNA sequence is on record. CDR1 and CDR2 are drawn from the germline V gene: LGHNA, YSLEER. On this clonotype: Its antigen specificity is not known.

The chain links TRBV4-3 with TRBJ2-2; without DNA, the TCRdb call of TRBD2 cannot be checked. The sequenced sample consisted of CD8+ stem-like memory T cells (TSCM and TCM) sorted from PBMCs. Explained via the paper, the cell subset or site label denotes: stem-like memory CD8 T cells (TSTEM), CCR7+ PD-1- TIGIT-. The TCR sequence derives from a human donor in good health. The CDR3 corresponds to CASSQDLRGTGELFF.